This T cell receptor beta chain derives from a study of blood T cells in healthy people across ages (dated by TCRdb to the mid-2010s). Regarding the research as a whole: Template switching captured roughly one uniquely barcoded TCR beta cDNA molecule per two T cells in model experiments. Using deep sequencing normalized with unique cDNA molecular identifiers, the study measured how TCR beta repertoire diversity changes with age. The donors were divided into four age groups: young (average around 15 years), middle-aged (almost 40), aged (approximately 62) and long-lived (roughly 82). To avoid experimental bias, donors of different ages were randomly spread across the sequencing lanes. For two donors (one aged 18 to 30 and one aged 80 or older), the study analyzed two additional independent replicas of 1 million unique cDNA reads from the same blood draw.

Points on this clonotype: Its recognized antigen is unknown. Base qualities are missing; no much larger clone stands one base away.

V is cut back by 3 bases and J by 4 bases, with 3 bases in the junction unmatched. The CDR3 numbers 15 residues from cysteine through phenylalanine. Only CDR3 DNA remains: 45 bases, in frame from the first base. Broad study findings and their caveats: As age increased, observed TCR beta diversity per million T cells dropped in a roughly linear way, and a significant reduction was already evident by age approximately 40. Total diversity estimates from one million sequenced T cells were considered lower bounds and underestimates. Since profiling was done on bulk unsorted PBMCs, naive and antigen-experienced compartments could not be conclusively compared. Compared with the aged group, the long-lived group had more naive CD4+ T cells, fewer expanded clones and increased TCR diversity, suggesting age selection. Because donor CMV infection status was unknown, age-related changes in expanded clonotypes were potentially confounded. A strong correlation was found between observed TCR beta diversity and the percentage of naive T cells measured by flow cytometry.

Libraries were prepared through 5' RACE. TCRdb records Illumina HiSeq 2500 as the sequencer. A second roughly 7 to 12 cycle PCR used a sample-barcoded 5' primer and a J-beta primer mix. Each TCR beta cDNA molecule received a unique molecular identifier from a template-switch 5' adaptor carrying 12 random nucleotides. Each sample yielded at least 3 million CDR3-containing paired-end reads. First-strand cDNA synthesis was performed from all RNA using the Mint cDNA synthesis kit, with priming by a TRBC-specific oligonucleotide. All cDNA was treated with uracil-DNA glycosylase and then went through a first 18-cycle PCR with the universal primers M1SS and BC2_uni_R. From the authors' description of their analysis: Normalization of each sample was performed by random selection of 1 million high-quality reads, each carrying a distinct molecular identifier. Reads sharing molecular identifiers were discarded rather than binned into consensus sequences. CDR3 identification, clonotype clustering and error correction used MiTCR with a Q25 quality threshold and the strictest error-elimination algorithm. Lower-bound total TCR beta diversity was estimated with a nonparametric unseen species model using Euler transformation. TCRdb's own reprocessing of the public reads used fastp at Q25 and MiXCR and kept productive beta chains. Every CDR3 protein is listed once, alongside the most common genes and DNA of its rows. Clone size and V and J calls follow TCRdb, not the original study. This sample gives roughly 930,000 distinct CDR3 sequences in total; roughly 52% of them show up just once. The ten largest clones represent around 15% of the sample.

The donors were some 39 Caucasian individuals from Russia, aged roughly 6 to 100 years, who were systemically healthy. Approximately 9 milliliters of peripheral blood were collected from each donor into EDTA-treated Vacutainer tubes. Ficoll-Paque density-gradient centrifugation was used to isolate PBMCs, with at least 7 million obtained per sample. Trizol reagent was used to extract total RNA from the PBMCs, yielding at least 6 micrograms per sample. For every donor, an aliquot of PBMCs went through flow cytometry to measure the percentages of naive CD45RAhigh/CD27high T cells. The sequence was collected from a man in his thirties or forties in good health. The chain links TRBV12-3 or TRBV12-4 with TRBJ2-2; 9 of the junction bases match TRBD1. The sequencing input was blood. The DNA reads as follows: TGTGCCAGCAGTTTGGGGACAGGGCTCACCGGGGAGCTGTTTTTT. Its coded protein is CASSLGTGLTGELFF.